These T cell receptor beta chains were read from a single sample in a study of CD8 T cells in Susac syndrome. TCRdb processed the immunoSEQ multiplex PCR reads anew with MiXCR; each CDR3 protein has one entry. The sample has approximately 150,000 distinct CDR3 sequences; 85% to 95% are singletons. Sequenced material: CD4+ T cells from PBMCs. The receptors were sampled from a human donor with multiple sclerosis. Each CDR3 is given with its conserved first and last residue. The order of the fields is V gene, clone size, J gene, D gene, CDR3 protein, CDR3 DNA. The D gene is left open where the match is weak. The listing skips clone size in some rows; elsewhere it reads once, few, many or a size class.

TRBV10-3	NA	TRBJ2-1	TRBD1	CAIAGSLGDRGSNEQFF	TGTGCCATCGCAGGCTCGTTGGGGGACAGGGGAAGCAATGAGCAGTTCTTC
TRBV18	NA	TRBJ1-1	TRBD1	CASSTTGDTEAFF	TGTGCCAGCTCTACCACAGGGGACACTGAAGCTTTCTTT
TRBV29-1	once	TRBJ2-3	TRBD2	CSVAGTSGGTDTQYF	TGCAGCGTCGCCGGGACTAGCGGGGGCACAGATACGCAGTATTTT
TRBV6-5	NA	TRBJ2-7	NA	CASSGGGASSYEQYF	TGTGCCAGCTCCGGGGGCGGGGCCTCCTCCTACGAGCAGTACTTC
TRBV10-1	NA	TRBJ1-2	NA	CASSGSGSYGYTF	TGCGCCAGCAGTGGTTCAGGGTCCTATGGCTACACCTTC
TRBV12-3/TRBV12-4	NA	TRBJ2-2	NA	CASSGRNTGELFF	TGTGCCAGCAGCGGACGGAACACCGGGGAGCTGTTTTTT
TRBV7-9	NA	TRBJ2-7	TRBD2	CASSPPGLAGREQYF	TGTGCCAGCAGCCCCCCGGGACTAGCGGGGAGAGAGCAGTACTTC
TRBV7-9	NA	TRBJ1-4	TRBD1	CASSSRGQGSSTNEKLFF	TGTGCCAGCAGTTCTCGGGGACAGGGGTCCTCAACTAATGAAAAACTGTTTTTT
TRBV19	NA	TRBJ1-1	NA	CASSIRAGDTEAFF	TGTGCCAGTAGTATTCGGGCCGGGGACACTGAAGCTTTCTTT
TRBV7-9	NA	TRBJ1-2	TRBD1	CASSPRTGRNDYGYTF	TGTGCCAGCAGCCCCCGGACAGGGCGGAATGACTATGGCTACACCTTC
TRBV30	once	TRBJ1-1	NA	CAWGPGSMNTEAFF	TGTGCCTGGGGGCCCGGGTCCATGAACACTGAAGCTTTCTTT
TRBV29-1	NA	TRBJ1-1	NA	CSARVQTRGTEAFF	TGCAGCGCCAGAGTACAGACCCGCGGAACTGAAGCTTTCTTT
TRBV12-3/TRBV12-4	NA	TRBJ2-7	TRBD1	CASSPRDSSYEQYF	TGTGCCAGCAGTCCACGGGACAGCTCCTACGAGCAGTACTTC
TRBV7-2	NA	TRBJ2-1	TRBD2	CASSLGSTTSGYNEQFF	TGTGCCAGCAGCTTAGGATCTACTACTAGCGGCTACAATGAGCAGTTCTTC
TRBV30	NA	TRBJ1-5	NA	CAWGTDSNQPQHF	TGTGCCTGGGGGACGGATAGCAATCAGCCCCAGCATTTT
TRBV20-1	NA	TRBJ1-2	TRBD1	CSAGGTGGEEGGYTF	TGCAGTGCTGGGGGGACAGGGGGCGAGGAGGGAGGCTACACCTTC
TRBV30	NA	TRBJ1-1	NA	CAWRGFGRNTEAFF	TGTGCCTGGAGGGGCTTTGGGCGTAACACTGAAGCTTTCTTT
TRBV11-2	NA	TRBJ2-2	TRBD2	CASRLAGAGGELFF	TGTGCCAGCAGACTAGCGGGGGCGGGCGGGGAGCTGTTTTTT
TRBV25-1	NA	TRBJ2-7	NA	CASSPRGSLRDEQYF	TGTGCCAGCAGTCCAAGGGGCTCCCTTCGGGACGAGCAGTACTTC
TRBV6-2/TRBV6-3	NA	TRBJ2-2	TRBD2	CASSFPRGAGETGELFF	TGTGCCAGCAGTTTCCCCCGAGGAGCGGGAGAGACCGGGGAGCTGTTTTTT
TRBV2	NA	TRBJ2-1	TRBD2	CASSTLAGVNNEQFF	TGTGCCAGCAGCACACTAGCGGGGGTTAACAATGAGCAGTTCTTC
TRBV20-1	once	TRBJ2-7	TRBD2	CSALAGGYYEQYF	TGCAGCGCCTTAGCGGGGGGCTACTACGAGCAGTACTTC
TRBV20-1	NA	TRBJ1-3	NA	CSARDVQGGNTIYF	TGCAGTGCTAGAGATGTCCAGGGTGGAAACACCATATATTTT
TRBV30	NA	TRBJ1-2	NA	CAWTTRDGRRSNYGYTF	TGTGCCTGGACAACCAGGGACGGTAGACGTTCTAACTATGGCTACACCTTC
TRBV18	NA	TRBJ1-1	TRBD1	CASSLGTAGGNTEAFF	TGTGCCAGCTCACTAGGGACAGCAGGGGGGAACACTGAAGCTTTCTTT
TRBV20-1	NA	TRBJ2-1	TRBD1	CSANYRGPGQFF	TGCAGTGCCAACTACAGGGGGCCGGGACAGTTCTTC
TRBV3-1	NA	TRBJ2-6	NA	CASSGSGSPVLTGANVLTF	TGTGCCAGCAGCGGCAGTGGCTCCCCTGTGTTGACTGGGGCCAACGTCCTGACTTTC
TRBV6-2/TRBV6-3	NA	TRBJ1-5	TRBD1	CASRSDREGRQPQHF	TGTGCCAGCAGATCGGACAGGGAAGGGCGTCAGCCCCAGCATTTT
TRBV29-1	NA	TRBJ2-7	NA	CSVGTVGLRETYEQYF	TGCAGCGTGGGGACGGTCGGTCTTCGGGAAACCTACGAGCAGTACTTC
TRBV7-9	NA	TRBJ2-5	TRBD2	CASSPGLRGIIQETQYF	TGTGCCAGCAGCCCTGGGTTGCGGGGGATTATCCAAGAGACCCAGTACTTC
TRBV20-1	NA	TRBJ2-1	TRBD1	CSARDIGTGYNEQFF	TGCAGTGCTAGAGATATCGGGACAGGCTACAATGAGCAGTTCTTC
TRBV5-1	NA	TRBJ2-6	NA	CASSSPGRGSAGANVLTF	TGCGCCAGCAGCTCGCCGGGGAGGGGGTCCGCTGGGGCCAACGTCCTGACTTTC
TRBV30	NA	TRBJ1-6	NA	CAWSFGAASPLHF	TGTGCCTGGAGTTTCGGTGCTGCCTCACCCCTCCACTTT
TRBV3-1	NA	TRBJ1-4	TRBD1	CASSQLTGGGEKLFF	TGTGCCAGCAGCCAACTGACAGGGGGCGGTGAAAAACTGTTTTTT
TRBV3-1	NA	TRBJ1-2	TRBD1	CASSQGDRRRNGYTF	TGTGCCAGCAGCCAGGGGGACAGGAGGCGGAATGGCTACACCTTC
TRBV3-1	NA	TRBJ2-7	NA	CASSQGPVMPPYEQYF	TGTGCCAGCAGCCAAGGCCCTGTAATGCCCCCCTACGAGCAGTACTTC
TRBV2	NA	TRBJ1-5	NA	CASSMDSNQPQHF	TGTGCCAGCAGTATGGACAGCAATCAGCCCCAGCATTTT
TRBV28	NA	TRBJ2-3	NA	CASTRPRSDTQYF	TGTGCCAGCACGAGACCGAGGTCTGATACGCAGTATTTT
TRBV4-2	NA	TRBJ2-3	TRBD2	CASSRPGTSGGSTDTQYF	TGTGCCAGCAGCCGTCCCGGGACTAGCGGGGGTAGCACAGATACGCAGTATTTT
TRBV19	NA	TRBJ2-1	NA	CASSLLAGSYNEQFF	TGTGCCAGTTCGCTACTAGCTGGATCCTACAATGAGCAGTTCTTC
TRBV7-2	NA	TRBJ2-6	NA	CASSLRQAGANVLTF	TGTGCCAGCAGCTTAAGGCAGGCTGGGGCCAACGTCCTGACTTTC
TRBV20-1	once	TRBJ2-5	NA	CSARGKGVETQYF	TGCAGTGCTAGGGGGAAAGGGGTTGAGACCCAGTACTTC
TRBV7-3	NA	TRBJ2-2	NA	CASSFQANTGELFF	TGTGCCAGCAGCTTCCAAGCGAACACCGGGGAGCTGTTTTTT
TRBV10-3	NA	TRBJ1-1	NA	CAIEESQNTEAFF	TGTGCCATCGAGGAGAGTCAGAACACTGAAGCTTTCTTT
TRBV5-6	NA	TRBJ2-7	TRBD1	CASSFGQGLRSYEQYF	TGTGCCAGCAGCTTTGGACAGGGTCTTAGATCCTACGAGCAGTACTTC
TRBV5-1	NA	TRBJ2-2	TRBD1	CASSPPGQSPGELFF	TGCGCCAGCAGCCCACCGGGACAGTCTCCCGGGGAGCTGTTTTTT
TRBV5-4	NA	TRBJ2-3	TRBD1	CASSFGDREADTQYF	TGTGCCAGCAGCTTCGGGGACAGGGAGGCAGATACGCAGTATTTT
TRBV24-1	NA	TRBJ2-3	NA	CATSDLGRPGDTQYF	TGTGCCACCAGTGATTTAGGCAGGCCCGGAGATACGCAGTATTTT
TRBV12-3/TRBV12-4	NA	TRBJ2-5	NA	CASSFGGTSGHSIETQYF	TGTGCCAGCAGTTTTGGTGGGACGTCCGGCCATTCGATTGAGACCCAGTACTTC
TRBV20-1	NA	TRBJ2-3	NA	CSARVGSTSTDTQYF	TGCAGTGCTAGAGTTGGCTCGACTAGCACAGATACGCAGTATTTT
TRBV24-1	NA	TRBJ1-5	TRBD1	CATSDATQGDNQPQHF	TGTGCCACCAGTGACGCCACACAGGGGGACAACCAGCCCCAGCATTTT
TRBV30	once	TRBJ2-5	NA	CAWSIRLKETQYF	TGTGCCTGGAGTATCAGACTAAAGGAGACCCAGTACTTC